This entry is about one T cell receptor (beta chain). Antigen: not known. The record originates from a study of T cell responses to AZD1222 COVID-19 vaccine. Regarding the study as a whole: Reportedly, nearly half the spike-specific TCRs target unmutated variant regions. Only after the peak T cell response were repertoires sampled. Donors, mostly white British, included more females; clonal diversity was possibly underestimated.

V shed 0 bases and J 6 bases; nucleotides not matched to a gene: 5. Germline CDR1 reads SGHRS; CDR2 reads YFSETQ. This CDR3 has 14 amino acids. The assay was immunoSEQ multiplex PCR, and TCRdb's table has in-frame clones only and misses some. The sample lists 150,000 to 200,000 clones; 80% to 95% were seen once. This sample comprised peripheral blood, obtained on day 0 of AZD1222 vaccination. This receptor was obtained from an adult in good health. This rearrangement joins TRBV5-1 to TRBJ2-5, with 7 bases lining up with TRBD1. The DNA of the CDR3 is TGCGCCAGCAGCTTGGAGGCAGGGGGACAGACCCAGTACTTC. This translates into CASSLEAGGQTQYF.